Below, 32 T cell receptor beta chains from the same sample are listed, as sequenced in a study of T cells in Graves' hyperthyroidism and ophthalmopathy. Regions amplified from RNA transcripts were the TCR beta CDR3 regions. The HTBI set primed first-round TCR CDR3 RT-PCR. TCRdb re-called the multiplex PCR reads with MiXCR, one entry per CDR3 protein. The repertoire has about 550,000 distinct CDR3 sequences, around 20% of them found once; the top ten carry less than 30%. Specimen: blood. These receptors originate from a man between 18 and 29 years old with Graves' hyperthyroidism.

On this clonotype: A much larger clone differs by one base, so this may be a read error. This CDR3 fails to terminate in the conserved phenylalanine or tryptophan, so it likely reflects a read error. The chain links TRBV30 to TRBJ1-1; the D is unclear. From germline, CDR1 is GTSNPN and CDR2 SVGIG (reference sequence). Trimming took 0 bases from V and 10 from J, leaving 12 bases between them. This CDR3 comprises 12 residues. The CDR3: CAWSVAGFTAFS. The CDR3 DNA is TGTGCCTGGAGTGTGGCGGGATTTACAGCTTTCTCT.

As regards this clonotype: One end of the junction does not line up with germline, which may come from a read error. V and J are TRBV6-5 and TRBJ2-2, with D possibly TRBD1 on 5 matching bases. Germline CDR1 is MNHEY and CDR2 is SVGAGI. The CDR3 extends over 15 amino acids. This CDR3 reads CAISYFQGSTGELFF. CDR3 bases: TGTGCCATCAGTTACTTCCAGGGAAGCACCGGGGAGCTGTTTTTT.

Details on this clonotype: Possible read error: a much larger clone is one base away. The chain joins TRBV19 to TRBJ2-2; D not certain. The V gene's germline CDR1 is LNHDA and CDR2 SQIVND (reference sequence). The ends were cut back, 11 bases at V and 1 base at J, with 11 bases in the middle. The CDR3 contains 13 residues. The CDR3 nucleotides read TGTGCCCGTAAGGTTAGGAACACCGGGGAGCTGTTTTTT. Amino acid sequence: CARKVRNTGELFF.

This clonotype appeared many times. V gene TRBV5-1 combines with J gene TRBJ1-6; perhaps TRBD1 as D (5 bases). The CDR3 length is 17 residues. CDR1 SGHRS and CDR2 YFSETQ come from the germline V gene. V lost 4 bases to trimming and J lost 6 bases, with 20 bases between them. DNA of the CDR3: TGCGCCAGCAGCCCCCTCCAGTCCGGGGGTGGTAATTCACCCCTCCACTTT. It specifies CASSPLQSGGGNSPLHF.

The rearrangement joins TRBV5-1 to TRBJ2-5; D is possibly TRBD1 (6 bases). Trimming removed 0 bases at V and 2 bases at J, with 14 bases between. The CDR3 totals 16 residues. In germline, CDR1 is SGHRS, CDR2 YFSETQ. In nucleotides, the CDR3 is TGCGCCAGCAGCTTGGAGGGCCCCGGGACACAAGAGACCCAGTACTTC. Amino acids: CASSLEGPGTQETQYF.

Ten or more counts support this clonotype. CDR3 in DNA: TGTGCCAGCAGCCAACTACTTACTCACGAGCAGTACTTC. This encodes CASSQLLTHEQYF. V is TRBV5-5 and J is TRBJ2-7; D is ambiguous. Trimming cost V 4 bases and J 5 bases, with 13 bases left between them. The CDR3 sequence is 13 residues long. Germline CDR1 SGHKS, CDR2 YYEKEE (reference sequence).

This clonotype was counted a single time. V gene TRBV29-1 combines with J gene TRBJ2-7; D may be TRBD1 (6 bases). Germline V lookup: CDR1 SQVTM, CDR2 ANQGSEA. With 3 bases removed from V and 3 bases from J, the gap between germline ends came to 24 bases. The length of the CDR3 is 17 residues. The CDR3 nucleotides read TGCAGCGTTGATAGGTGGTGGGGGACACGAAAAAACTACGAGCAGTACTTC. Its protein is CSVDRWWGTRKNYEQYF.

This clonotype appeared once. J is TRBJ2-2 and V is TRBV29-1; the D is unclear. V lost 3 bases and J lost 1, with 6 bases in between. This CDR3 comprises 13 residues. Germline V gene lookup returns CDR1 SQVTM and CDR2 ANQGSEA. In nucleotides, the CDR3 is TGCAGCGTTGACCTTTTGAACACCGGGGAGCTGTTTTTT. The encoded protein is CSVDLLNTGELFF.

The rearrangement joins TRBV7-3 to TRBJ1-5; D ambiguous. V dropped 1 base and J dropped 5 bases, with 15 bases sitting between them. Germline V CDR1 and CDR2: SGHTA, FQGTGA. This CDR3 is 16 amino acids long. CDR3 amino acids: CASSLIRGVVDQPQHF. In DNA form, the CDR3 reads TGTGCCAGCAGCTTAATTCGCGGGGTCGTGGATCAGCCCCAGCATTTT.

Concerning this clonotype itself: Without the conserved terminal phenylalanine or tryptophan, this CDR3 likely stems from a read error. The chain employs TRBV12-3 or TRBV12-4 and TRBJ1-2, with D perhaps matching TRBD1 (5 bases). The CDR3 is 14 amino acids. V dropped 6 bases and J dropped 6 bases, with 17 bases sitting between them. CDR3 residues: CASRRDAGGNGYTV. The DNA of the CDR3 is TGTGCCAGCAGACGGGACGCCGGAGGCAATGGCTACACCGTC.

This rearrangement joins TRBV20-1 to TRBJ1-5; D might be TRBD1 (5 bases). The CDR3 consists of 14 residues. Germline CDR1 is DFQATT and CDR2 is SNEGSKA (reference sequence). The germline V and J ends were trimmed by 2 bases and 5 bases, with 13 bases remaining between them. CDR3 residues: CSARIGAGDQPQHF. The CDR3 DNA reads TGCAGTGCTAGAATAGGGGCGGGAGATCAGCCCCAGCATTTT.

This clonotype came up many times. CDR3: CASSYATGTGVQETQYF. CDR3 coding DNA: TGTGCCAGCAGTTACGCTACCGGGACAGGGGTACAAGAGACCCAGTACTTC. The chain recombines TRBV6-5 with TRBJ2-5; 10 bases line up with TRBD1. Germline V gene data show CDR1 as MNHEY and CDR2 as SVGAGI. The CDR3 has 17 residues. V shed 2 bases, J shed 2 bases, and the junction held 8 bases outside the gene matches.

This clonotype was seen repeatedly, ten times or more. This rearrangement joins TRBV7-3 to TRBJ1-2, with D tentatively TRBD1 (5 bases). Per germline, CDR1 SGHTA and CDR2 FQGTGA. The V end lost 5 bases, the J end lost 4 bases, and 14 bases lay between the germline ends. The CDR3 has 14 residues. For the CDR3, the DNA is TGTGCCAGCAGCCCCAACGGACACATCTATGGCTACACCTTC. This codes for CASSPNGHIYGYTF.

The table lists this clonotype with many counts. This chain connects TRBV7-2 to TRBJ2-5, with 8 bases lining up with TRBD2. The CDR3 totals 13 residues. Germline CDR1 reads SGHTA; CDR2 reads FQGNSA. With 6 bases clipped from V and 1 base from J, the junction kept 1 base outside the gene matches. CDR3 in DNA: TGTGCCAGCAGGCGGGGGGCCCAAGAGACCCAGTACTTC. Its protein product is CASRRGAQETQYF.

This clonotype was detected ten times or more. In nucleotides, the CDR3 is TGTGCCAGCAGCCCCAGCGGGCGGCTGAGGGAAGCTTTCTTT. It is translated as CASSPSGRLREAFF. This chain connects TRBV12-3 or TRBV12-4 to TRBJ1-1; D is unclear. Trimming left V 6 bases short and J 8 bases short, with 19 bases between. The CDR3 length is 14 residues.

The sample holds many counts of this clonotype. This sequence joins TRBV12-3 or TRBV12-4 and TRBJ1-2; D possibly corresponds to TRBD1 (5 bases). This CDR3 is built from 14 residues. V lost 3 bases, J lost 3 bases, and 11 bases lay in between. Here the CDR3 DNA reads TGTGCCAGCAGTTTGGGGCAGGGTTACTATGGCTACACCTTC. This gives the protein CASSLGQGYYGYTF.

The rearrangement joins TRBV11-2 to TRBJ2-7, with D unresolved. From germline, CDR1 is SGHAT and CDR2 FQNNGV. The CDR3 sequence is 13 residues long. V dropped 5 bases and J dropped 1 base, with 9 bases sitting between them. The CDR3 here is CASSRVGSYEQYF. CDR3 DNA sequence: TGTGCCAGCAGCCGGGTTGGTTCCTACGAGCAGTACTTC.

The J gene is TRBJ2-7, the V gene TRBV2; 11 bases line up with TRBD1. V was clipped by 11 bases and J by 7 bases; unmatched bases: 13. Per the germline V gene, CDR1 is SNHLY and CDR2 is FYNNEI. This CDR3 is built from 14 residues. The chain's CDR3 is CASGKDRGRGEQYF. In nucleotides, the CDR3 is TGTGCCTCTGGTAAGGACAGGGGGCGCGGGGAGCAGTACTTC.

The chain is built from TRBV10-3 and TRBJ1-3, with TRBD1 as a possible D gene (6 bases). Trimming left V 7 bases short and J 4 bases short, with 14 bases between. The germline gives CDR1 ENHRY, CDR2 SYGVKD. CDR3 length: 14 residues. This CDR3 reads CAITGHPEGNTIYF. CDR3 sequence (DNA): TGTGCCATCACGGGACACCCAGAAGGAAACACCATATATTTT.

This clonotype was seen repeatedly, ten times or more. The V and J genes are TRBV30 and TRBJ2-7, with 11 bases identical to TRBD1. Germline V CDR1 and CDR2: GTSNPN, SVGIG (reference sequence). The CDR3 has 14 amino acids. With V trimmed by 2 bases and J by 7 bases, 7 bases remained unmatched. Written as DNA, the CDR3 is TGTGCCTGGAGTAGAGGACAGGGGGCTGGGGAGCAGTACTTC. Translation: CAWSRGQGAGEQYF.

This clonotype was found a few times. V gene TRBV2 combines with J gene TRBJ1-3; unclear D gene. The CDR3 has 14 residues. CDR1 is SNHLY and CDR2 is FYNNEI in the germline V gene. V was clipped by 6 bases and J by 0 bases, with 9 bases between them. CDR3 nucleotide sequence: TGTGCCAGCAGCCGGGATCTCTCTGGAAACACCATATATTTT. Translating gives CASSRDLSGNTIYF.

This clonotype has a handful of counts. Here the CDR3 reads CASSFTGTGYYEQYF. CDR3 nucleotide sequence: TGTGCCAGCAGTTTTACCGGGACAGGCTACTACGAGCAGTACTTC. This rearrangement joins TRBV27 to TRBJ2-7; 8 bases match TRBD1. The germline V gene encodes CDR1 MNHEY and CDR2 SMNVEV (reference sequence). J lost 3 bases, V lost 3 bases, and 7 bases had no gene match. This CDR3 is 15 amino acids long.

On this clonotype itself: Because the CDR3 is missing its conserved closing phenylalanine or tryptophan, this is likely a read error. CDR3 in DNA: TGTGCCAGCAGCCGTGAGTTGGCCTACGAGCAGTACTGC. This gives the protein CASSRELAYEQYC. J is TRBJ2-7 and V is TRBV11-2; no firm D call. With 5 bases removed from V and 2 bases from J, the gap between germline ends came to 10 bases. Germline loops: CDR1 SGHAT, CDR2 FQNNGV. CDR3 length: 13 amino acids.

This clonotype has only a few counts. The genes are TRBV5-1 and TRBJ2-7; D may be TRBD2 (6 bases). Germline V lookup: CDR1 SGHRS, CDR2 YFSETQ. Trimming shortened V by 0 bases and J by 0 bases, and 13 bases separated the two germline ends. This CDR3 is built from 16 residues. DNA of the CDR3: TGCGCCAGCAGCTTGGCTCCCCTCGGGGGCTCCTACGAGCAGTACTTC. Amino acids: CASSLAPLGGSYEQYF.

At least ten counts were recorded for this clonotype. The J gene is TRBJ1-5, the V gene TRBV12-5; TRBD1 might be the D (6 bases). Germline V gene lookup returns CDR1 LGHNT and CDR2 FRNRAP. Trimming stripped 2 bases from V and 1 base from J, with 15 bases between. This CDR3 comprises 17 residues. The CDR3 DNA follows: TGTGCTAGTGGTTTGCCACAGGGACAAGGAAGCAATCAGCCCCAGCATTTT. This encodes CASGLPQGQGSNQPQHF.

V gene TRBV27 combines with J gene TRBJ2-7; a possible D gene is TRBD2 (5 bases). Per the germline V gene, CDR1 is MNHEY and CDR2 is SMNVEV (reference sequence). CDR3 length: 13 amino acids. The V end lost 5 bases, the J end lost 6 bases, and 14 bases lay between the germline ends. CDR3 coding DNA: TGTGCCAGCAGTCCACTCGGACGGGGCGAGCAGTACTTC. Amino acid sequence: CASSPLGRGEQYF.

This clonotype was observed a handful of times. The chain joins TRBV28 to TRBJ2-4; D gene ambiguous. This CDR3 region has 11 residues. Trimming cost V 8 bases and J 6 bases, with 8 bases left between them. The germline CDR1 and CDR2 sequences are MDHEN and SYDVKM. The CDR3 sequence: CASRTRNIQYF. The DNA for the CDR3 is TGTGCCAGCCGTACAAGAAACATTCAGTACTTC.

The gene calls are TRBV12-3 or TRBV12-4 and TRBJ1-1; 7 nucleotides agree with TRBD1. The junction had 8 bases not matched to a gene; V was cut back by 6 bases and J by 4 bases. The CDR3 runs to 14 residues. The CDR3 sequence is CASRYTGAVTEAFF. The CDR3 coding sequence is TGTGCCAGCAGGTATACAGGGGCGGTCACTGAAGCTTTCTTT.

This clonotype was picked up many times. V is TRBV28 and J is TRBJ2-7; a weak D match, TRBD1 (6 bases). The CDR3 is 14 amino acids. From germline, CDR1 is MDHEN and CDR2 SYDVKM. V gave up 5 bases and J gave up 0 bases, with 11 bases separating them. The CDR3 protein is CASSPQGTSYEQYF. The DNA for the CDR3 is TGTGCCAGCAGTCCTCAGGGGACCTCCTACGAGCAGTACTTC.

Many counts were recorded for this clonotype. The chain has TRBV28 and TRBJ1-3; D gene uncertain. This CDR3 has 13 amino acids. CDR1 and CDR2 (germline): MDHEN, SYDVKM. V lost 6 bases and J lost 3, with 9 bases in between. CDR3 region: CASSQTSGNTIYF. The DNA for the CDR3 is TGTGCCAGCAGCCAGACGAGTGGAAACACCATATATTTT.

V gene TRBV6-2 or TRBV6-3 combines with J gene TRBJ1-1; D might be TRBD1 (5 bases). This CDR3 has 15 residues. V lost 0 bases, J lost 1 base, and 9 bases lay in between. Germline-derived CDR1 and CDR2 are MNHEY and SVGEGT. The CDR3 nucleotides are TGTGCCAGCAGTTACTCTCCCGGGACGAACACTGAAGCTTTCTTT. This gives the protein CASSYSPGTNTEAFF.

This clonotype has only one observation. J is TRBJ2-7 and V is TRBV7-9; D gene unclear. From germline, CDR1 is SEHNR and CDR2 FQNEAQ (reference sequence). The CDR3 runs 14 residues. Trimming removed 1 base from V and 0 bases from J, with 7 bases in between. CDR3 loop: CASSLDAHSYEQYF. The CDR3 region has the DNA TGTGCCAGCAGCTTAGACGCCCACTCCTACGAGCAGTACTTC.